Listed below are T cell receptor beta chains from one sample, sequenced in a study of T cell changes during pregnancy in multiple sclerosis. Profiling relied on immunoSEQ multiplex PCR, and the TCRdb table lists in-frame clones only, not all of them. The repertoire holds approximately 68,000 clones, with 91% as singletons. The sequencing used peripheral blood, collected in the third trimester of pregnancy. These receptors all stem from a female donor in good health, enrolled as a control in a pregnancy study. CDR3s include the opening cysteine and the closing phenylalanine or tryptophan. The order of the fields is CDR3 length, J gene, V gene, D gene, clone size, CDR3 DNA, CDR3 protein. The D gene is left open where the match is weak. Part of the rows lack a size; the others show once, few, many or a class for expanded clones.

16,TRBJ2-7,TRBV7-2,NA,NA,TGTGCCAGCAGCTTAGCGCCTCAGGGAATGGGGTCCGAGCAGTACTTC,CASSLAPQGMGSEQYF
16,TRBJ1-1,TRBV5-1,NA,once,TGCGCCAGCAGCCCTGACAGGAACTCTATGAACACTGAAGCTTTCTTT,CASSPDRNSMNTEAFF
13,TRBJ1-4,TRBV11-2,NA,NA,TGTGCCATCCCACAGGGAGGGGGTGAAAAACTGTTTTTT,CAIPQGGGEKLFF
17,TRBJ2-7,TRBV11-2,TRBD2,NA,TGTGCCAGCAGCTCGACTAGCGGGAGGGCCTTAGCCTACGAGCAGTACTTC,CASSSTSGRALAYEQYF
13,TRBJ1-2,TRBV2,NA,NA,TGTGCCAGCATCCCAGATACTAACTGTGGCTACACCTTC,CASIPDTNCGYTF
17,TRBJ2-3,TRBV13,TRBD1,NA,TGTGCCAGCAGCTCACCCCTTCTTGACAGGGACACAGATACGCAGTATTTT,CASSSPLLDRDTDTQYF
16,TRBJ2-7,TRBV7-8,TRBD1,NA,TGTGCCAGCAGCTCACCCGGGACAGGGACTTCCTACGAGCAGTACTTC,CASSSPGTGTSYEQYF
16,TRBJ1-2,TRBV14,TRBD1,few,TGTGCCAGCAGCCAAGTCGCCGGGACAGGGCACTATGGCTACACCTTC,CASSQVAGTGHYGYTF
16,TRBJ2-1,TRBV9,TRBD2,once,TGTGCCAGCAGCGTAGAGGGACTAGCGGTGAGAAATGAGCAGTTCTTC,CASSVEGLAVRNEQFF
15,TRBJ1-1,TRBV4-1,NA,few,TGCGCCAGCAGCCAAGGAGAAGGGGTGAACACTGAAGCTTTCTTT,CASSQGEGVNTEAFF
16,TRBJ1-2,TRBV18,NA,NA,TGTGCCAGCTCACCAATATCGTCCAGTGTGCTCTATGGCTACACCTTC,CASSPISSSVLYGYTF
14,TRBJ2-7,TRBV5-4,NA,NA,TGTGCCAGCAGCTCGCCAGCGGGCTCCTACGAGCAGTACTTC,CASSSPAGSYEQYF
16,TRBJ2-3,TRBV7-8,TRBD2,NA,TGTGCCAGCAGCTTAAAGGGACTACTAAGCACAGATACGCAGTATTTT,CASSLKGLLSTDTQYF
17,TRBJ1-6,TRBV5-1,TRBD1,NA,TGCGCCAGCAGCTTGGCCGACTCGAACAGGGGCTATTCACCCCTCCACTTT,CASSLADSNRGYSPLHF
18,TRBJ2-6,TRBV30,TRBD1,NA,TGTGCCTGGAGTGCCCCGGGACAGGGACGTTCTGGGGCCAACGTCCTGACTTTC,CAWSAPGQGRSGANVLTF
15,TRBJ1-6,TRBV18,NA,NA,TGTGCCAGCTCACCACTAGCACAGGGAGATTCACCCCTCCACTTT,CASSPLAQGDSPLHF
18,TRBJ2-6,TRBV2,TRBD2,NA,TGTGCCAGCAGCTCCGGGGGGGGGTTATCGCTCGGGGCCAACGTCCTGACTTTC,CASSSGGGLSLGANVLTF
16,TRBJ2-7,TRBV19,TRBD1,NA,TGTGCCAGTAGTTTCGACGGACAGGGGGGTACCTACGAGCAGTACTTC,CASSFDGQGGTYEQYF
11,TRBJ1-1,TRBV20-1,NA,once,TGCACTGGACAGCAGAACACTGAAGCTTTCTTT,CTGQQNTEAFF
15,TRBJ1-2,TRBV25-1,NA,NA,TGTGCCAGCAGTGAACCGCGGACAGACCTTTATGGCTACACCTTC,CASSEPRTDLYGYTF